Its frequency marks the clone carrying this T cell receptor beta chain as medium-sized. Its antigen is unidentified. The read stops 3 residues short of the end of the CDR3; the missing end is completed from the germline J gene. The entry originates in a study of Tregs in tolerant kidney transplant recipients. Study-level findings and limits: Tregs expanded with activated donor B cells seemed most donor-specific. Biological reproducibility was not directly addressed, but technical replication error appeared minimal. Validation in larger populations is needed because few patients were studied. Antigen-driven expansion was suggested because donor-specific Tregs expanded more than all Tregs in tolerant patients.

The method was immunoSEQ multiplex PCR; TCRdb's version includes in-frame clones alone and lacks a portion of them. The listing records under 2,500 clones. Germline CDR1 is SGHNT and CDR2 is YYREEE (reference sequence). This CDR3 contains 11 residues. Trimming took off 3 bases at V and 7 bases at J, with 7 bases between the two ends. Recipient PBMCs carried a CFSE label and met irradiated graft donor PBMCs for 6 days before FACS sorting. The rearrangement links TRBV5-4 to TRBJ1-1; maybe TRBD1 (5 bases). This specimen was CD4+ T cells from blood cultured with allogeneic cells, taken before the transplant. The sequence was collected from a human patient who received a combined kidney and bone marrow transplant. Partial CDR3 DNA: TGTGCCAGCAGCTCCGACAGTGAA. Protein product: CASSSDSE. The whole CDR3 sequence reads CASSSDSEAFF.